The present T cell receptor beta chain was sequenced within a study of cytomegalovirus exposure and HLA in healthy donors. Germline lookup yields CDR1 SGHTA and CDR2 FQGNSA. The CDR3 extends over 16 amino acids. After removal of 6 bases from V and 1 base from J, the junction contained 7 bases not matched to a gene. PCR involved 60 Vbeta and 13 Jbeta primers. Clones were read by immunoSEQ multiplex PCR, and TCRdb kept only the in-frame ones, dropping some. The sample records 130,000 to 150,000 clones, approximately 80% being singletons. This TCR came from a male donor in good health and CMV-seronegative. Sequencing used PBMCs. The chain combines TRBV7-2 with TRBJ2-1, with TRBD1 matching 9 bases. The CDR3 region is CASRLRTGVSYNEQFF. CDR3 sequence (DNA): TGTGCCAGCAGACTCAGGACAGGGGTATCCTACAATGAGCAGTTCTTC.